This T cell receptor (beta chain) was profiled in a study of Ad26.COV2.S vaccination and SARS-CoV-2 variants. Profiled with immunoSEQ multiplex PCR; TCRdb holds only in-frame clones, not every one. There are about 350,000 clones in the sample; more than 85% occur only once, and approximately 5% lies in the top ten. The treatment: some 20 received Ad26.COV2.S at low or high dose, single or two shots; a few received placebo; per-sample allocation not given. Samples came from day 63 after the first vaccine or placebo injection. The CDR3 contains 15 residues. V lost 6 bases and J lost 0, with 11 bases in between. The germline V gene has CDR1 SGHTA and CDR2 FQGNSA.

Sequencing was performed on peripheral blood, taken in a trial of Ad26.COV2.S vaccine versus placebo. This TCR came from a person between 18 and 59 years old who received the Ad26.COV2.S COVID-19 vaccine or a placebo. This chain joins TRBV7-2 and TRBJ2-2; D might be TRBD2 (6 bases). The chain's CDR3 is CASSTGLTNTGELFF. The CDR3 nucleotides are TGTGCCAGCAGTACGGGACTTACGAACACCGGGGAGCTGTTTTTT.